A single sample gave rise to the 21 T cell receptor beta chains below, sequenced in a study of CXCR3-negative and CXCR3-positive naive CD8 T cells (dated by TCRdb to the late 2010s). Instrument used: NextSeq 550. The Human TCR Profiling Kit (MiLaboratory) was used to prepare UMI-labeled 5' RACE TRB cDNA libraries. Each CDR3 protein sequence appears as one entry after TCRdb reprocessed the reads, and no DNA is included. The table for this sample records fewer than 50,000 distinct CDR3 sequences. The biggest ten clones account for around 1.6% of the sample. The sample taken for sequencing was naive CXCR3- CD8+ T cells from blood. This sample's cell subset or site label indicates: CD45RO-CCR7+CD27+CD95- naive CD8+ T cells lacking CXCR3 (TNR3-). These receptors came from a human donor in good health. Some clones in this sample may be carry-over from other donors' samples.

V is TRBV7-7 and J is TRBJ2-5; the D call from TCRdb, TRBD1, cannot be confirmed without DNA. Germline CDR1 is SSHAT and CDR2 is FNYEAQ (reference sequence). The CDR3 is 13 amino acids. The CDR3 protein is CASSRGEQETQYF.

The chain uses TRBV6-4 and TRBJ1-5; TCRdb gives TRBD1 as the D gene, but with no DNA this cannot be confirmed. Germline V lookup: CDR1 MRHNA, CDR2 SNTAGT. The CDR3 spans 13 residues. The CDR3 loop reads CASATGANQPQHF.

The V call is TRBV25-1, the J call TRBJ2-2; the D call of TRBD1 rests on TCRdb alone, since no DNA is present to check it. CDR3 size: 15 residues. From germline, CDR1 is MGHDK and CDR2 SYGVNS. The CDR3 spells CASSDWTESTGELFF. Supplemented by reference TRBV25-1 and TRBJ2-2, the full variable domain reads EADIYQTPRYLVIGTGKKITLECSQTMGHDKMYWYQQDPGMELHLIHYSYGVNSTEKGDLSSESTVSRIRTEHFPLTLESARPSHTSQYLCASSDWTESTGELFFGEGSRLTVL.

V is TRBV10-3 and J is TRBJ2-1; TCRdb picks TRBD1, but there is no DNA to check that call. CDR1 ENHRY and CDR2 SYGVKD come from the germline V gene. The CDR3 runs 13 residues. CDR3 sequence reads: CAISEAGVDEQFF.

The chain couples TRBV28 to TRBJ2-3; TCRdb outputs TRBD2, but without DNA this stays unchecked. CDR3 size: 15 residues. CDR1 is MDHEN, CDR2 SYDVKM, per germline. The CDR3 loop is CASSFDSQSTDTQYF. Combining the CDR3 with reference TRBV28 and TRBJ2-3 gives the whole variable domain DVKVTQSSRYLVKRTGEKVFLECVQDMDHENMFWYRQDPGLGLRLIYFSYDVKMKEKGDIPEGYSVSREKKERFSLILESASTNQTSMYLCASSFDSQSTDTQYFGPGTRLTVL.

This chain joins TRBV12-3 or TRBV12-4 and TRBJ2-2; without DNA, the TCRdb call of TRBD1 cannot be checked. This CDR3 region has 13 residues. The CDR3 protein is CASSFRDPGELFF.

J is TRBJ2-2 and V is TRBV5-1. This CDR3 has 12 residues. CDR1 and CDR2 (germline): SGHRS, YFSETQ. The CDR3 loop reads CASSSDGGELFF.

V usage is TRBV7-8 and J usage is TRBJ2-1. The germline V gene has CDR1 SGHVS and CDR2 FQNEAQ. This CDR3 is built from 16 residues. This CDR3 is CASSSDDRGSYNEQFF.

This rearrangement joins TRBV29-1 to TRBJ2-7; TCRdb returns TRBD1, unconfirmable since there is no DNA. Germline assignment: CDR1 SQVTM and CDR2 ANQGSEA. The CDR3 runs 13 residues. CDR3 amino acids: CSVVARDPYEQYF.

This sequence joins TRBV23-1 and TRBJ2-7; the TRBD2 assignment by TCRdb is unverifiable without DNA. TRBV23-1 belongs to the ORF category, with a function that is uncertain. This CDR3 is 19 amino acids long. This chain's CDR3 is CASSQSLNRWREGLYEQYF.

The rearrangement joins TRBV6-2 or TRBV6-3 to TRBJ1-1. Germline assignment: CDR1 MNHEY and CDR2 SVGEGT. CDR3 length equals 14 residues. This CDR3 reads CASSYQTTGIEAFF.

The chain employs TRBV7-9 and TRBJ2-2; absent DNA, TCRdb's TRBD2 call cannot be checked. Germline CDR1 and CDR2: SEHNR and FQNEAQ (reference sequence). This CDR3 region has 13 residues. Here the CDR3 reads CASRPAGTGELSF.

The chain employs TRBV11-2 and TRBJ2-1. CDR1 and CDR2 from the germline V gene are SGHAT and FQNNGV. The CDR3 sequence is 11 residues long. The CDR3 region is CACSLINEQFF.

The chain joins TRBV29-1 to TRBJ1-3; the D call from TCRdb, TRBD1, cannot be confirmed without DNA. CDR1 is SQVTM, CDR2 ANQGSEA, per germline. CDR3 length: 12 amino acids. CDR3 residues: CSVEEGENTIYF.

The chain joins TRBV27 to TRBJ2-3; with no DNA, the TCRdb D assignment of TRBD1 cannot be verified. Germline values: CDR1 MNHEY, CDR2 SMNVEV (reference sequence). The CDR3 loop spans 11 amino acids. This CDR3 reads CATEGPDTQYF.

The rearrangement joins TRBV5-4 to TRBJ2-2; the D gene TCRdb calls, TRBD2, cannot be checked with no DNA. Germline V lookup: CDR1 SGHNT, CDR2 YYREEE (reference sequence). The CDR3 extends over 15 amino acids. The CDR3 spells CASSPAGANTGELFF.

The V call is TRBV5-1, the J call TRBJ2-7; TCRdb returns TRBD1, unconfirmable since there is no DNA. Per the germline V gene, CDR1 is SGHRS and CDR2 is YFSETQ. This CDR3 comprises 14 residues. The CDR3: CASSYSGQGNEQYF.

The V call is TRBV25-1, the J call TRBJ1-5; the D call from TCRdb, TRBD1, cannot be confirmed without DNA. CDR3 length: 16 amino acids. Germline V gene data show CDR1 as MGHDK and CDR2 as SYGVNS. CDR3 amino acids: CASSEDQGGGNQPQHF.

This chain joins TRBV10-3 and TRBJ1-1; TCRdb calls TRBD1, which cannot be checked without DNA. The CDR3 covers 15 residues. From germline, CDR1 is ENHRY and CDR2 SYGVKD. The CDR3: CAISDDRGAPTEAFF.

The V and J genes are TRBV5-1 and TRBJ2-7; TCRdb lists TRBD1, though no DNA is available to test this call. The CDR3 is 12 residues long. Per the germline V gene, CDR1 is SGHRS and CDR2 is YFSETQ. CDR3 sequence reads: CASSLEGVEQYF.

This sequence joins TRBV5-1 and TRBJ1-2; TCRdb selects TRBD1, and the lack of DNA leaves this call unchecked. This CDR3 is 14 amino acids long. Per germline, CDR1 SGHRS and CDR2 YFSETQ. CDR3 loop: CASSLEPGAYGYTF.